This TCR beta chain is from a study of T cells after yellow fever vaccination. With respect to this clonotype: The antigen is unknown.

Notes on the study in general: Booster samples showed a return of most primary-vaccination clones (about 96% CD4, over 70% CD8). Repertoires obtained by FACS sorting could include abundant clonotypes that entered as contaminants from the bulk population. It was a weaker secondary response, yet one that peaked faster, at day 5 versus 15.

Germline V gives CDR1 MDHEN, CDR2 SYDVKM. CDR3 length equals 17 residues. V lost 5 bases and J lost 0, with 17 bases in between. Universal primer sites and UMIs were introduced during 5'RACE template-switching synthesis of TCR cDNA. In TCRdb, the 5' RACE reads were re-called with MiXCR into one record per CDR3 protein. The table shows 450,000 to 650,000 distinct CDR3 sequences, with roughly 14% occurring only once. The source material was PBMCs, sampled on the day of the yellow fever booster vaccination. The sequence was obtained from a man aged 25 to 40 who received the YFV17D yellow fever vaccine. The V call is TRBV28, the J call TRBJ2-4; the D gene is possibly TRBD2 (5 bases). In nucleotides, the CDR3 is TGTGCCAGCAGTACCCACCGACGGGGAAAAGCCAAAAACATTCAGTACTTC. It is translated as CASSTHRRGKAKNIQYF.